This TCR beta chain was captured in a study of CD8 T cells in Susac syndrome. V lost 9 bases and J 1 base, leaving 17 bases between the germline ends. The germline gives CDR1 LNHDA, CDR2 SQIVND (reference sequence). The CDR3 is made up of 15 amino acids. Those who served as multiple sclerosis controls were treatment-naive patients with stable or active relapsing-remitting disease. The RNA input was roughly 0.45 to 1 ug, and it was reverse transcribed with random hexamers. Amplification of TCR beta CDR3 across 54 Vbeta and 13 Jbeta was performed with immunoSEQ multiplex PCR. MiXCR was run by TCRdb on the immunoSEQ multiplex PCR reads, yielding one entry per CDR3 protein. The data contain about 52,000 distinct CDR3 sequences, around 93% of them singletons.

This TCR was sampled from a human donor with multiple sclerosis. The sample was CD8+ T cells from PBMCs. The chain uses TRBV19 and TRBJ2-3, with D perhaps TRBD1 (6 bases). CDR3: CARRVRGQRTDTQYF. For the CDR3, the DNA is TGTGCCAGGCGCGTTAGAGGACAGCGCACAGATACGCAGTATTTT.